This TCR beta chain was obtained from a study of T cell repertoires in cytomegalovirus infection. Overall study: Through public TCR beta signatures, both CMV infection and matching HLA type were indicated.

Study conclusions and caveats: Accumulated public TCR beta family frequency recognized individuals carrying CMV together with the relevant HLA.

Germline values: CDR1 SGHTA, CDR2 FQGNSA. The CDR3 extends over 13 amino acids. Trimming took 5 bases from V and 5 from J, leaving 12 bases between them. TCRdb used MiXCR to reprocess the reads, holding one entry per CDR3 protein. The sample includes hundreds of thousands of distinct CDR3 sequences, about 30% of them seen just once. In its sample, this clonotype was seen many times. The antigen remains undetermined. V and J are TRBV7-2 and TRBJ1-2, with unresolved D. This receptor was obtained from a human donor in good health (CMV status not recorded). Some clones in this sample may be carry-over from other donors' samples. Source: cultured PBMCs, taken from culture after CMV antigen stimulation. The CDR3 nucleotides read TGTGCCAGCAGCCCCGTCAAGGGTTATGGCTACACCTTC. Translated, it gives CASSPVKGYGYTF.